This TCR beta chain was recorded in a study of blood T cell repertoires in COVID-19. About the study: Acute and convalescent COVID-19 specimens originated in the United States, Italy and Spain. T cells, B-cell-depleted T cells, or PBMCs supplied cDNA or gDNA.

As processed by the authors: Quantification of nucleated cells was approximated via reference gene primer amplification. Only in-frame clones appear in the TCRdb table, and some are missing; sequencing was by immunoSEQ multiplex PCR. V, J and clone size derive from that table, while D and trimming were established from the DNA sequence. The table includes some 87,000 clones, approximately 87% detected once. Germline trimming cut 4 bases from V and 6 bases from J; bases unmatched to any gene: 8. Germline V lookup: CDR1 SGHNT, CDR2 YYREEE (reference sequence). The CDR3 runs 14 residues. The specimen sequenced was peripheral blood. This chain joins TRBV5-4 and TRBJ1-1; 8 bases map to TRBD1. The receptor was isolated from a human donor in a cohort sampled during active COVID-19. CDR3 region: CASSARTGGPEAFF. The CDR3 DNA sequence: TGTGCCAGCAGCGCGCGAACAGGGGGGCCTGAAGCTTTCTTT. Full variable domain (outside the CDR3, taken from reference TRBV5-4 and TRBJ1-1): ETGVTQSPTHLIKTRGQQVTLRCSSQSGHNTVSWYQQALGQGPQFIFQYYREEENGRGNFPPRFSGLQFPNYSSELNVNALELDDSALYLCASSARTGGPEAFFGQGTRLTVV.